The 28 T cell receptor beta chains below all came from one sample that was sequenced in a study of patients and donors after allogeneic stem cell transplantation. TCRdb independently ran MiXCR on the RT-PCR reads; one entry per CDR3 protein. Counted here are roughly 200,000 distinct CDR3 sequences, 41% occurring once; the ten biggest clones make up approximately 30%. The sequencing sample was made of blood, either unsorted or a sorted T cell fraction (not recorded which). The receptors derive from a human donor who was either an allogeneic HSCT recipient or a stem cell or donor lymphocyte infusion donor (not recorded which). It is not recorded whose cells these are; they may come from a transplant donor.

V usage is TRBV28 and J usage is TRBJ2-6; 8 nucleotides line up with TRBD1. The CDR3 length is 17 residues. Germline CDR1 reads MDHEN; CDR2 reads SYDVKM. Unmatched junction bases numbered 8, after V lost 7 bases and J lost 0 bases. The CDR3: CASNLRTGISGANVLTF. CDR3 coding DNA: TGTGCCAGCAATCTAAGGACAGGGATCTCTGGGGCCAACGTCCTGACTTTC.

The gene calls are TRBV30 and TRBJ2-7; no definite D call. The germline V gene encodes CDR1 GTSNPN and CDR2 SVGIG (reference sequence). CDR3 length: 11 amino acids. With 2 bases removed from V and 1 base from J, the gap between germline ends came to 3 bases. CDR3 sequence reads: CAWSPSYEQYF. The CDR3 DNA sequence: TGTGCCTGGAGTCCTTCCTACGAGCAGTACTTC. Together with reference TRBV30 and TRBJ2-7, the CDR3 gives the full variable domain: SQTIHQWPATLVQPVGSPLSLECTVEGTSNPNLYWYRQAAGRGLQLLFYSVGIGQISSEVPQNLSASRPQDRQFILSSKKLLLSDSGFYLCAWSPSYEQYFGPGTRLTVT.

This clonotype was found a few times. V usage is TRBV14 and J usage is TRBJ1-1; unclear D gene. The CDR3 sequence is 14 residues long. V was clipped by 0 bases and J by 8 bases, with 13 bases between them. CDR1 is SGHDN, CDR2 FVKESK, per germline. CDR3 residues: CASSQEIRTVEAFF. The CDR3 bases are TGTGCCAGCAGCCAAGAAATTAGGACGGTCGAAGCTTTCTTT.

A few counts support this clonotype. The gene calls are TRBV29-1 and TRBJ1-1; the match to TRBD1 covers 8 bases. The CDR3 is 14 amino acids. J gave up 1 base and V 7 bases, and 8 bases lay outside the gene matches. CDR1 is SQVTM, CDR2 ANQGSEA, per germline. DNA of the CDR3: TGCAGCGCGGGGACAGGCATTAGGAACACTGAAGCTTTCTTT. Translated: CSAGTGIRNTEAFF.

V gene TRBV9 combines with J gene TRBJ1-1; no clear D gene. Germline lookup yields CDR1 SGDLS and CDR2 YYNGEE. V was trimmed by 4 bases and J by 5 bases, leaving 15 bases between them. The CDR3 totals 14 residues. The CDR3 region is CASSNSPRITEAFF. The CDR3 region has the DNA TGTGCCAGCAGCAACAGTCCCAGGATAACTGAAGCTTTCTTT.

The chain links TRBV18 to TRBJ2-1; D not resolved. Germline CDR1 is KGHSH and CDR2 is LQKENI. The V end lost 6 bases, the J end lost 0 bases, and 12 bases lay between the germline ends. This CDR3 spans 15 amino acids. The CDR3 region has the DNA TGTGCCAGCTCCCCCAACTGGAGCTCCTACAATGAGCAGTTCTTC. It encodes CASSPNWSSYNEQFF. Looking up the rest from reference TRBV18 and TRBJ2-1 gives the full variable domain: NAGVMQNPRHLVRRRGQEARLRCSPMKGHSHVYWYRQLPEEGLKFMVYLQKENIIDESGMPKERFSAEFPKEGPSILRIQQVVRGDSAAYFCASSPNWSSYNEQFFGPGTRLTVL.

In its sample, this clonotype was seen a few times. The V call is TRBV7-9, the J call TRBJ1-4; 9 nucleotides align to TRBD1. Germline-derived CDR1 and CDR2 are SEHNR and FQNEAQ (reference sequence). CDR3 length equals 16 residues. With V trimmed by 5 bases and J by 3 bases, 7 bases remained unmatched. CDR3 in amino acids: CASSRDRDEANEKLFF. CDR3 bases: TGTGCCAGCAGCCGGGACAGGGATGAAGCTAATGAAAAACTGTTTTTT.

The J gene is TRBJ2-7, the V gene TRBV24-1; D remains unclear. The CDR3 contains 12 residues. Germline-derived CDR1 and CDR2 are KGHDR and SFDVKD. The ends were cut back, 4 bases at V and 5 bases at J, with 8 bases in the middle. For the CDR3, the DNA is TGTGCCACCAGTGACCGTTTAGACGAGCAGTACTTC. This codes for CATSDRLDEQYF.

The V call is TRBV6-4, the J call TRBJ2-2; 10 bases match TRBD2. The trim removed 3 bases at V and 4 bases at J, leaving 2 bases unmatched. This CDR3 has 15 amino acids. Germline V gene sequence: CDR1 MRHNA, CDR2 SNTAGT. Written as DNA, the CDR3 is TGTGCCAGCAGTGAACTAGCGGGGTTCACCGGGGAGCTGTTTTTT. Its translation: CASSELAGFTGELFF.

This chain connects TRBV5-1 to TRBJ1-5, with a possible D match to TRBD1 (5 bases). This CDR3 has 14 residues. V dropped 0 bases and J dropped 6 bases, with 10 bases sitting between them. CDR1 is SGHRS, CDR2 YFSETQ, per germline. CDR3 bases: TGCGCCAGCAGCTTGGGGGACGGCGGTCAGCCCCAGCATTTT. It specifies CASSLGDGGQPQHF.

V usage is TRBV7-9 and J usage is TRBJ2-7; tentatively, D is TRBD1 or TRBD2 (5 bases each). The CDR3 runs to 12 residues. Germline V lookup: CDR1 SEHNR, CDR2 FQNEAQ (reference sequence). The ends were cut back, 0 bases at V and 5 bases at J, with 5 bases in the middle. CDR3 nucleotide sequence: TGTGCCAGCAGCTTAGCGGGGGACGAGCAGTACTTC. It is translated as CASSLAGDEQYF.

This chain links TRBV9 with TRBJ2-7; D unresolved. CDR1 is SGDLS, CDR2 YYNGEE, per germline. The CDR3 is 15 residues long. Deletions cut 0 bases from V and 1 base from J, with 11 bases between. DNA of the CDR3: TGTGCCAGCAGCGTAGCTTCGGCTGGATCCTACGAGCAGTACTTC. Translated, it gives CASSVASAGSYEQYF.

This clonotype was seen more than once but under ten times. The V gene is TRBV5-1, the J gene TRBJ2-7; TRBD1 or TRBD2 may be the D gene (5 bases each). The CDR3 is 14 amino acids. Trimming removed 5 bases at V and 1 base at J, with 13 bases between. Looked up from germline, CDR1 is SGHRS and CDR2 is YFSETQ. This chain's CDR3 is CASSLIGTSYEQYF. The CDR3 bases are TGCGCCAGCAGTTTGATAGGGACGTCCTACGAGCAGTACTTC.

CDR3: CSARDPAPGQGASGYGYTF. The DNA for the CDR3 is TGCAGTGCTAGAGACCCCGCACCGGGACAGGGGGCTTCGGGCTATGGCTACACCTTC. The rearrangement links TRBV20-1 to TRBJ1-2; 12 nucleotides line up with TRBD1. There are 19 residues in the CDR3. After removal of 0 bases from V and 4 bases from J, the junction contained 15 bases not matched to a gene. Per the germline V gene, CDR1 is DFQATT and CDR2 is SNEGSKA (reference sequence).

This clonotype was counted only a few times. The V call is TRBV30, the J call TRBJ1-5; D call uncertain. The CDR3 is 13 residues long. Trimming took off 3 bases at V and 2 bases at J, with 8 bases between the two ends. CDR1 is GTSNPN, CDR2 SVGIG, per germline (reference sequence). The CDR3 is CAWSSTRNQPQHF. The CDR3 nucleotides are TGTGCCTGGAGCAGCACCCGCAATCAGCCCCAGCATTTT.

This clonotype has more than one count but fewer than ten. V is TRBV12-3 or TRBV12-4 and J is TRBJ2-1; 10 nucleotides match TRBD2. The CDR3 length is 15 residues. Trimming removed 5 bases from V and 4 bases from J; junction bases left unmatched: 5. For the CDR3, the DNA is TGTGCCAGCAGTGGGACTAGCGAGGGATACAATGAGCAGTTCTTC. Protein sequence: CASSGTSEGYNEQFF.

The chain recombines TRBV29-1 with TRBJ1-1, with D possibly being TRBD1 (5 bases). This CDR3 is 14 amino acids long. Deletions cut 4 bases from V and 0 bases from J, with 12 bases between. The V gene's germline CDR1 is SQVTM and CDR2 ANQGSEA. The CDR3 region is CSVGQNGLNTEAFF. In DNA form, the CDR3 reads TGCAGCGTTGGACAGAACGGGTTGAACACTGAAGCTTTCTTT.

V usage is TRBV5-1 and J usage is TRBJ2-4; 10 bases are shared with TRBD1. The germline gives CDR1 SGHRS, CDR2 YFSETQ. This CDR3 spans 15 amino acids. V gave up 4 bases and J gave up 5 bases; unmatched junction bases: 6. The CDR3 DNA follows: TGCGCCAGCAGCCTTCGGACAGGGGGGCAAAACATTCAGTACTTC. Translation gives CASSLRTGGQNIQYF.

V and J are TRBV12-3 or TRBV12-4 and TRBJ1-2; unclear D gene. This CDR3 has 12 amino acids. V gave up 4 bases and J gave up 6 bases, with 9 bases separating them. This CDR3 reads CASSSGGHGYTF. The CDR3 region has the DNA TGTGCCAGCAGTTCGGGCGGCCATGGCTACACCTTC.

This chain connects TRBV20-1 to TRBJ1-1; D is unresolved. Germline V lookup: CDR1 DFQATT, CDR2 SNEGSKA (reference sequence). V lost 3 bases to trimming and J lost 4 bases, with 9 bases between them. This CDR3 is 12 amino acids long. DNA of the CDR3: TGCAGTGCTAGCCCCTATTCCACTGAAGCTTTCTTT. It encodes CSASPYSTEAFF.

Note on this clonotype: Relative to the germline gene, one junction end is altered; a read error may explain this. The chain joins TRBV15 to TRBJ2-2, with TRBD1 identical over 9 bases. This CDR3 region has 20 residues. Germline V CDR1 and CDR2: LNHNV, YYDKDF (reference sequence). This CDR3 is CATSDLQGIPGQGYTGELFF. The CDR3 nucleotides read TGTGCCACCAGCGACCTGCAAGGAATACCGGGACAGGGTTACACCGGGGAGCTGTTTTTC.

The chain combines TRBV9 with TRBJ1-1, with D maybe TRBD1 (5 bases). V lost 0 bases and J 4 bases, leaving 10 bases between the germline ends. The germline CDR1 and CDR2 sequences are SGDLS and YYNGEE. This CDR3 is built from 14 residues. The CDR3 sequence is CASSVAGGVTEAFF. CDR3 bases: TGTGCCAGCAGCGTAGCTGGGGGTGTCACTGAAGCTTTCTTT.

This rearrangement joins TRBV13 to TRBJ1-1; 7 bases line up with TRBD1. Germline loops: CDR1 PRHDT, CDR2 FYEKMQ (reference sequence). The V gene end was trimmed by 5 bases and the J gene end by 6 bases; junction bases not matched to a gene: 9. The CDR3 extends over 14 amino acids. CDR3 nucleotide sequence: TGTGCCAGCAGCCTGACAGGGAGAACGGCTGAAGCTTTCTTT. Protein: CASSLTGRTAEAFF. Looking up the rest from reference TRBV13 and TRBJ1-1 gives the full variable domain: AAGVIQSPRHLIKEKRETATLKCYPIPRHDTVYWYQQGPGQDPQFLISFYEKMQSDKGSIPDRFSAQQFSDYHSELNMSSLELGDSALYFCASSLTGRTAEAFFGQGTRLTVV.

The rearrangement links TRBV11-2 to TRBJ2-7, with D possibly being TRBD1 (6 bases). V was pared by 5 bases and J by 2 bases, with 16 bases between. The CDR3 extends over 15 amino acids. Germline V lookup: CDR1 SGHAT, CDR2 FQNNGV. CDR3 in amino acids: CASSPPSDRAYEQYF. The CDR3 region has the DNA TGTGCCAGCAGCCCCCCCTCGGACAGAGCCTACGAGCAGTACTTC.

The chain couples TRBV20-1 to TRBJ2-7; a weak D match, TRBD1 (6 bases). The V end was cut by 3 bases, the J end by 4 bases, with 19 bases between. The CDR3 is 15 amino acids. The germline V gene has CDR1 DFQATT and CDR2 SNEGSKA (reference sequence). As DNA, the CDR3 is TGCAGTGCTAGTGGCCCCCCCGGGACACCATACGAGCAGTACTTC. Protein product: CSASGPPGTPYEQYF.

This chain joins TRBV12-3 or TRBV12-4 and TRBJ2-2; D is perhaps TRBD1 (6 bases). Trimming pared 0 bases from V and 5 bases from J, leaving 13 bases between. CDR3 length equals 16 residues. CDR3 sequence: CASSLAYGGGTGELFF. The CDR3 nucleotides read TGTGCCAGCAGTTTAGCCTATGGGGGCGGTACCGGGGAGCTGTTTTTT.

This chain links TRBV6-6 with TRBJ2-7; 9 bases fit TRBD1. The germline V gene encodes CDR1 MNHNY and CDR2 SVGAGI (reference sequence). V lost 6 bases and J lost 6; bases outside the gene matches: 6. The CDR3 runs to 13 residues. CDR3 sequence (DNA): TGTGCCAGCAGCCCAGGGACAGGGTTCGAGCAGTACTTC. It encodes CASSPGTGFEQYF.

This clonotype turned up a few times. The V call is TRBV3-1, the J call TRBJ1-5, with D tentatively TRBD1 (5 bases). Trimming pared 0 bases from V and 1 base from J, leaving 7 bases between. The CDR3 consists of 15 residues. CDR1 and CDR2 from the germline V gene are LGHDT and YNNKEL (reference sequence). The CDR3, as DNA: TGTGCCAGCAGCCAAGATTGGGGGAGCAATCAGCCCCAGCATTTT. Encoded protein: CASSQDWGSNQPQHF.